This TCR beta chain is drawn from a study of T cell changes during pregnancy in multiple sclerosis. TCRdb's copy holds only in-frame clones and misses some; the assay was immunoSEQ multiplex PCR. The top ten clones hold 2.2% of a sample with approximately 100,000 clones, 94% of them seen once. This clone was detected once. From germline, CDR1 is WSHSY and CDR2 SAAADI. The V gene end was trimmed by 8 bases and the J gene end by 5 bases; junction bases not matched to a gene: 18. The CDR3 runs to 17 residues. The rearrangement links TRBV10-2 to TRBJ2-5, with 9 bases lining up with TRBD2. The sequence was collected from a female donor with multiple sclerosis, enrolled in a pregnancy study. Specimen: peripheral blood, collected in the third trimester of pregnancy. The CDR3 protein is CASRRPGTSKRAETQYF. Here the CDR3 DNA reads TGCGCCAGCCGCCGTCCCGGGACTAGCAAGAGAGCGGAGACCCAGTACTTC.